Listed here are 4 T cell receptor beta chains from one sample, sequenced in a study of T cells expressing NK-cell markers. From the 5' RACE reads, TCRdb lists one entry per CDR3 protein and no DNA. The sample has about 380,000 distinct CDR3 sequences. The sequenced material came from blood T cells: a sorted CD56 or NKG2C T cell subset, CD4+ or CD8+ T cells, or bulk PBMC T cells (not recorded which). The receptors come from a man aged 18-70 years in good health.

The gene calls are TRBV15 and TRBJ1-1; with no DNA, the TCRdb D assignment of TRBD1 cannot be verified. Germline V gives CDR1 LNHNV, CDR2 YYDKDF (reference sequence). The CDR3 runs 15 residues. Here the CDR3 reads CATSGATIRDTEAFF.

The rearrangement links TRBV4-2 to TRBJ1-2. The CDR3 has 15 residues. The germline V gene encodes CDR1 LGHNA and CDR2 YNFKEQ. CDR3 sequence: CASSQDRVMNYGYTF.

The chain combines TRBV28 with TRBJ1-3. Germline V CDR1 and CDR2: MDHEN, SYDVKM. There are 16 residues in the CDR3. The chain's CDR3 is CASFQRAGRDGNTIYF.

The V gene is TRBV18, the J gene TRBJ1-4; the TRBD1 assignment by TCRdb is unverifiable without DNA. The length of the CDR3 is 15 residues. Germline V gene data show CDR1 as KGHSH and CDR2 as LQKENI. The CDR3 spells CASSLGTGQNEKLFF. Full variable domain (outside the CDR3, taken from reference TRBV18 and TRBJ1-4): NAGVMQNPRHLVRRRGQEARLRCSPMKGHSHVYWYRQLPEEGLKFMVYLQKENIIDESGMPKERFSAEFPKEGPSILRIQQVVRGDSAAYFCASSLGTGQNEKLFFGSGTQLSVL.